The 18 T cell receptor beta chains reported below all come from one sample, sequenced in a study of graft-versus-host responses after intestinal transplantation listed by TCRdb under 2021. The library was prepared using the immunoSEQ multiplex PCR assay. Entries here come from immuneACCESS through TCRdb and include only in-frame sequences with V and J called. Some clones fail to appear in such tables; in the studies checked, an unresolved V gene covers under half of the shortfall, and the cause of the remainder is unknown. The sample contains under 150,000 clones, approximately 95% of them found a single time. Clones ranked in the top ten supply 3% to 4% of the sample. Which antigens these TCRs recognize remains unknown. The sample's time point label, in plain terms: cells obtained before transplantation from donor or recipient. Sequenced here: unstimulated CD8+ T cells sorted from spleen or lymph node cells, sampled before intestinal transplant. The receptors come from a human donor who received an intestinal transplant.

The J gene is TRBJ1-5, the V gene TRBV6-5; 8 bases line up with TRBD1. V lost 5 bases and J lost 4; bases outside the gene matches: 4. CDR1 is MNHEY and CDR2 is SVGAGI in the germline V gene. The CDR3 is made up of 14 amino acids. The chain's CDR3 is CASSLGQGNQPQHF. Here the CDR3 DNA reads TGTGCCAGCAGTCTCGGACAGGGAAATCAGCCCCAGCATTTT.

On this clone: The sample has other DNA sequences that encode this CDR3 too. The chain couples TRBV5-1 to TRBJ2-7; no clear D. V lost 0 bases and J 3 bases, leaving 1 base between the germline ends. The CDR3 runs to 11 residues. Germline V gives CDR1 SGHRS, CDR2 YFSETQ. CDR3 amino acids: CASSLGYEQYF. Written as DNA, the CDR3 is TGCGCCAGCAGCTTGGGCTACGAGCAGTACTTC. The full variable domain, its missing parts supplied by reference TRBV5-1 and TRBJ2-7, is KAGVTQTPRYLIKTRGQQVTLSCSPISGHRSVSWYQQTPGQGLQFLFEYFSETQRNKGNFPGRFSGRQFSNSRSEMNVSTLELGDSALYLCASSLGYEQYFGPGTRLTVT.

The V gene is TRBV7-9, the J gene TRBJ2-5, with D perhaps given as TRBD1 or TRBD2 (6 bases each). This CDR3 comprises 16 residues. V lost 5 bases and J 2 bases, leaving 18 bases between the germline ends. In germline, CDR1 is SEHNR, CDR2 FQNEAQ (reference sequence). DNA of the CDR3: TGTGCCAGCAGCGAGCGCAAAGGGGGGACGCAAGAGACCCAGTACTTC. As protein: CASSERKGGTQETQYF.

This clone appeared once. This chain connects TRBV7-3 to TRBJ2-1, with D hard to call. Germline values: CDR1 SGHTA, CDR2 FQGTGA. V was shortened by 3 bases and J by 0 bases, with 9 bases between the two germline ends. The CDR3 is 15 amino acids. The CDR3 DNA reads as TGTGCCAGCAGCTTTGTAGGCAGCTCCTACAATGAGCAGTTCTTC. It is translated as CASSFVGSSYNEQFF. The variable domain in full, completed from reference TRBV7-3 and TRBJ2-1, reads GAGVSQTPSNKVTEKGKYVELRCDPISGHTALYWYRQSLGQGPEFLIYFQGTGAADDSGLPNDRFFAVRPEGSVSTLKIQRTERGDSAVYLCASSFVGSSYNEQFFGPGTRLTVL.

This rearrangement joins TRBV14 to TRBJ2-2; D uncertain. Deletions cut 3 bases from V and 4 bases from J, with 18 bases between. Germline values: CDR1 SGHDN, CDR2 FVKESK. The CDR3 runs to 17 residues. The CDR3 bases are TGTGCCAGCAGCCATTCGATTTGGTCCAGGATCACCGGGGAGCTGTTTTTT. Encoded protein: CASSHSIWSRITGELFF.

The rearrangement joins TRBV5-1 to TRBJ1-5; D might be TRBD1 (5 bases). Trimming removed 5 bases from V and 7 bases from J, with 13 bases in between. Germline CDR1 SGHRS, CDR2 YFSETQ. The CDR3 extends over 13 amino acids. The CDR3 loop is CASRVDIGQPQHF. CDR3 sequence (DNA): TGCGCCAGCAGGGTGGACATCGGGCAGCCCCAGCATTTT.

The rearrangement joins TRBV27 to TRBJ2-7, with D hard to call. V lost 3 bases to trimming and J lost 2 bases, with 8 bases between them. The CDR3 has 13 residues. The germline gives CDR1 MNHEY, CDR2 SMNVEV (reference sequence). Here the CDR3 reads CASSFSSTYEQYF. CDR3 bases: TGTGCCAGCAGTTTCAGCAGTACCTACGAGCAGTACTTC.

V usage is TRBV11-1 and J usage is TRBJ1-1; TRBD1 matches at 9 bases. Germline V lookup: CDR1 SGHAT, CDR2 FQDESV (reference sequence). CDR3 size: 14 residues. Unmatched junction bases numbered 3, after V lost 5 bases and J lost 2 bases. CDR3 sequence: CASSAGQGNTEAFF. The CDR3 nucleotides read TGTGCCAGCAGCGCGGGACAGGGAAACACTGAAGCTTTCTTT.

This chain joins TRBV2 and TRBJ2-3; no clear D. Germline CDR1 reads SNHLY; CDR2 reads FYNNEI. V lost 6 bases, J lost 2 bases, and 3 bases lay in between. The CDR3 covers 11 residues. In nucleotides, the CDR3 is TGTGCCAGCAGGAACACAGATACGCAGTATTTT. This gives the protein CASRNTDTQYF.

The chain uses TRBV19 and TRBJ2-1; D ambiguous. The V end lost 3 bases, the J end lost 2 bases, and 11 bases lay between the germline ends. The CDR3 is 15 amino acids. CDR1 and CDR2 from the germline V gene are LNHDA and SQIVND (reference sequence). The CDR3 spells CASSMEWDTYNEQFF. The CDR3 coding sequence is TGTGCCAGTAGTATGGAGTGGGATACCTACAATGAGCAGTTCTTC.

The chain has TRBV9 and TRBJ2-3, with 12 bases lining up with TRBD2. Trimming cost V 3 bases and J 2 bases; bases outside gene matches: 4. The V gene's germline CDR1 is SGDLS and CDR2 YYNGEE. CDR3 length: 16 residues. The CDR3 nucleotides are TGTGCCAGCAGCGCCGGACTAGCGGGATCCACAGATACGCAGTATTTT. It yields the protein CASSAGLAGSTDTQYF.

The chain links TRBV5-1 to TRBJ2-7, with 7 bases that match TRBD2. Germline V gene lookup returns CDR1 SGHRS and CDR2 YFSETQ. The CDR3 loop spans 14 amino acids. With V trimmed by 1 base and J by 4 bases, 5 bases remained unmatched. CDR3 amino acids: CASSLSSGVYEQYF. The CDR3 bases are TGCGCCAGCAGCTTGTCGAGCGGGGTTTACGAGCAGTACTTC. Filled out from reference TRBV5-1 and TRBJ2-7, the complete variable domain reads KAGVTQTPRYLIKTRGQQVTLSCSPISGHRSVSWYQQTPGQGLQFLFEYFSETQRNKGNFPGRFSGRQFSNSRSEMNVSTLELGDSALYLCASSLSSGVYEQYFGPGTRLTVT.

J is TRBJ1-4 and V is TRBV20-1; no reliable D call. Per the germline V gene, CDR1 is DFQATT and CDR2 is SNEGSKA (reference sequence). This CDR3 spans 10 amino acids. V dropped 5 bases and J dropped 7 bases, with 5 bases sitting between them. The CDR3 reads CSAYREKLFF. The CDR3 nucleotides are TGCAGTGCTTACCGTGAAAAACTGTTTTTT.

The chain employs TRBV4-1 and TRBJ1-1; 7 bases are a match to TRBD1. After removal of 0 bases from V and 11 bases from J, the junction contained 6 bases not matched to a gene. CDR1 and CDR2 from the germline V gene are MGHRA and YSYEKL. The CDR3 has 13 residues. The CDR3 DNA is TGCGCCAGCAGCCAAGATGGGGCAGGGGGGGCTTTCTTT. Its protein is CASSQDGAGGAFF.

The chain recombines TRBV9 with TRBJ2-7, with 13 bases lining up with TRBD2. V gave up 3 bases and J gave up 7 bases; unmatched junction bases: 1. Germline V lookup: CDR1 SGDLS, CDR2 YYNGEE. The CDR3 runs 13 residues. The CDR3 coding sequence is TGTGCCAGCAGCGCGGGACTAGCGGGGGAGCAGTACTTC. Its protein is CASSAGLAGEQYF. Full variable domain (remainder filled in from reference TRBV9 and TRBJ2-7): DSGVTQTPKHLITATGQRVTLRCSPRSGDLSVYWYQQSLDQGLQFLIQYYNGEERAKGNILERFSAQQFPDLHSELNLSSLELGDSALYFCASSAGLAGEQYFGPGTRLTVT.

This chain links TRBV4-1 with TRBJ2-7; 10 positions match TRBD1. CDR1 and CDR2 from the germline V gene are MGHRA and YSYEKL. CDR3 size: 15 residues. With 0 bases clipped from V and 5 bases from J, the junction kept 4 bases outside the gene matches. DNA for the CDR3: TGCGCCAGCAGCCAAGATAGGGGACAGGGGAACGAGCAGTACTTC. This sequence encodes CASSQDRGQGNEQYF.

This chain connects TRBV15 to TRBJ2-7, with 8 bases that match TRBD1. This CDR3 comprises 14 residues. The V and J ends lost 3 bases and 6 bases, in that order; junction bases with no gene match: 7. Germline V gives CDR1 LNHNV, CDR2 YYDKDF (reference sequence). CDR3 sequence reads: CATSRLQGEAEQYF. In nucleotides, the CDR3 is TGTGCCACCAGCAGGCTACAGGGGGAAGCCGAGCAGTACTTC.

The chain carries TRBV7-8 and TRBJ2-1; no clear D. Trimming left V 5 bases short and J 9 bases short, with 26 bases between. Germline CDR1 is SGHVS and CDR2 is FQNEAQ. The CDR3 is 17 residues long. DNA for the CDR3: TGTGCCAGCAGCGAACCTGGTGGGGTTCGATATAATAGTGAGCAGTTCTTC. Translated, it gives CASSEPGGVRYNSEQFF.